This is a list of T cell receptor beta chains from one sample in a study of blood T cell repertoires in COVID-19. Profiling relied on immunoSEQ multiplex PCR, and the TCRdb table lists in-frame clones only, not all of them. Of 30,000 to 40,000 clones in the sample, roughly 85% were seen once. Sequenced: peripheral blood. The origin of the receptors is a man aged 50 to 60 with acute or convalescent COVID-19. Both conserved end residues are part of each CDR3. D genes are given only for firm matches. Clone size is shown for a subset of rows, as once, few, many or a class of expanded clone.

>.|TRBJ2-5|15|TRBV6-2/TRBV6-3|TRBD2
CASSLTSGGQETQYF
TGTGCCAGCAGCCTGACTAGCGGGGGCCAAGAGACCCAGTACTTC
>.|TRBJ1-1|13|TRBV9|.
CASSPFGGAEAFF
TGTGCCAGCAGCCCGTTCGGAGGAGCTGAAGCTTTCTTT
>.|TRBJ2-5|14|TRBV7-9|TRBD2
CASSSASGEETQYF
TGTGCCAGCAGCTCTGCTAGCGGGGAAGAGACCCAGTACTTC
>.|TRBJ1-5|15|TRBV6-2/TRBV6-3|.
CASSYYAGGNQPQHF
TGTGCCAGCAGTTACTACGCGGGGGGGAATCAGCCCCAGCATTTT
>.|TRBJ2-5|11|TRBV29-1|TRBD1
CSVDRGEAQYF
TGCAGCGTGGACAGGGGCGAGGCCCAGTACTTC
>.|TRBJ1-5|14|TRBV19|.
CASSRRQTDQPQHF
TGTGCCAGTAGTAGACGACAGACCGATCAGCCCCAGCATTTT
>.|TRBJ2-3|15|TRBV6-1|.
CASSEGAHPADTQYF
TGTGCCAGCAGTGAAGGGGCCCATCCCGCAGATACGCAGTATTTT
>.|TRBJ2-7|15|TRBV18|.
CASSPPLAAVYEQYF
TGTGCCAGCTCACCACCACTCGCGGCAGTCTACGAGCAGTACTTC
>.|TRBJ2-6|16|TRBV6-4|TRBD1
CASSGTGGSGANVLTF
TGTGCCAGCAGTGGGACAGGGGGCTCTGGGGCCAACGTCCTGACTTTC
>.|TRBJ2-7|18|TRBV3-1/TRBV3-2|TRBD2
CASSQELGTSGRDGEQYF
TGTGCCAGCAGCCAAGAACTGGGGACTAGCGGGAGGGATGGCGAGCAGTACTTC
>.|TRBJ2-2|14|TRBV19|TRBD2
CASMTLGGAAELFF
TGTGCCAGTATGACCCTCGGGGGGGCGGCGGAGCTGTTTTTT
>.|TRBJ2-5|14|TRBV28|.
CASSLENDQETQYF
TGTGCCAGCAGTTTAGAGAATGACCAAGAGACCCAGTACTTC
>.|TRBJ2-1|13|TRBV7-9|.
CASRAGTDNEQFF
TGTGCCAGCAGGGCCGGGACTGACAATGAGCAGTTCTTC
>.|TRBJ2-5|16|TRBV2|TRBD2
CASSAGTSGGEETQYF
TGTGCCAGCAGTGCTGGGACTAGCGGAGGAGAGGAGACCCAGTACTTC
>.|TRBJ2-5|11|TRBV6-5|.
CASTAVQTQYF
TGTGCCAGCACTGCGGTGCAGACCCAGTACTTC
>.|TRBJ2-7|15|TRBV10-3|.
CAISESLVLSYEQYF
TGTGCCATCAGTGAGTCGCTCGTACTCTCCTACGAGCAGTACTTC
>.|TRBJ1-4|17|TRBV18|TRBD1
CASSRRTGIGTNEKLFF
TGTGCCAGCTCTCGGAGGACAGGGATCGGGACTAATGAAAAACTGTTTTTT
>.|TRBJ1-1|13|TRBV29-1|.
CSVEDSKNTEAFF
TGCAGCGTGGAGGACAGCAAAAACACTGAAGCTTTCTTT
>.|TRBJ2-7|14|TRBV19|TRBD2
CASSNSGSTHEQYF
TGTGCCAGTAGTAATAGCGGGAGTACCCACGAGCAGTACTTC
>.|TRBJ1-5|14|TRBV7-2|TRBD1
CASSPGQGNQPQHF
TGTGCCAGCAGCCCGGGACAGGGTAATCAGCCCCAGCATTTT
>few|TRBJ2-2|13|TRBV7-8|TRBD1
CAPGQENTGELFF
TGTGCTCCGGGACAGGAGAACACCGGGGAGCTGTTTTTT
>.|TRBJ1-1|12|TRBV12-5|TRBD1
CASGLVQGEAFF
TGTGCTAGTGGTTTGGTACAGGGGGAAGCTTTCTTT
>.|TRBJ1-1|19|TRBV7-9|.
CASSLDLFPVTGNNTEAFF
TGTGCCAGCAGCTTAGATCTTTTCCCGGTAACAGGAAATAACACTGAAGCTTTCTTT
>.|TRBJ1-5|15|TRBV5-1|.
CASSPGGDSNQPQHF
TGCGCCAGCAGTCCCGGGGGAGATAGCAATCAGCCCCAGCATTTT
>.|TRBJ2-1|16|TRBV5-1|.
CASSLGLPSGYNEQFF
TGCGCCAGCAGCTTAGGACTACCGTCTGGATACAATGAGCAGTTCTTC
>.|TRBJ2-2|15|TRBV6-6|.
CASSYLRLNTGELFF
TGTGCCAGCAGTTACCTTCGTCTGAACACCGGGGAGCTGTTTTTT
>few|TRBJ1-4|14|TRBV5-1|TRBD1
CASSFWGTGEKLFF
TGCGCCAGCAGCTTTTGGGGGACAGGTGAAAAACTGTTTTTT
>.|TRBJ2-2|13|TRBV28|.
CASSPRQTGELFF
TGTGCCAGCAGCCCGAGACAAACCGGGGAGCTGTTTTTT